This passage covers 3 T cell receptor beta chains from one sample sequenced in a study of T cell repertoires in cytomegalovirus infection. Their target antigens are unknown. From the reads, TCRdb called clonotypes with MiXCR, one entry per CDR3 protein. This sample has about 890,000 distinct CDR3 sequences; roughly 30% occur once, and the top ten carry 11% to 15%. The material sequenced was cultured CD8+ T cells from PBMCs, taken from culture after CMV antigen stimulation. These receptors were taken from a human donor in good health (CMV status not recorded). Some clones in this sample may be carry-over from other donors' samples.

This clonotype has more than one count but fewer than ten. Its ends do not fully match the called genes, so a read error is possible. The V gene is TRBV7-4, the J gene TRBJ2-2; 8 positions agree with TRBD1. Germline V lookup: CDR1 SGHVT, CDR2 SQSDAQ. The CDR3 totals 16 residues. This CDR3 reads CASSSYDRGRTGELFF. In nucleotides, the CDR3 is TGTGCTAGCAGCTCCTACGACAGGGGAAGGACCGGGGAGCTGTTTTTT.

CDR3 residues: CASSDPGTAGGQPQHF. The DNA for the CDR3 is TGTGCCAGCAGTGACCCCGGGACAGCGGGTGGTCAGCCCCAGCATTTT. The chain carries TRBV6-6 and TRBJ1-5; 7 positions match TRBD1. The CDR3 contains 16 residues. V lost 5 bases, J lost 6 bases, and 13 bases stayed unmatched. Per germline, CDR1 MNHNY and CDR2 SVGAGI (reference sequence).

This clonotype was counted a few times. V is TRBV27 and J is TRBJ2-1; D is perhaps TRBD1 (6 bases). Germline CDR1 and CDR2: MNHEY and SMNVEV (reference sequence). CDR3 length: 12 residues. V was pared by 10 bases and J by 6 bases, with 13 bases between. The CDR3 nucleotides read TGTGCCATCACGACAGGTCTCAATGAGCAGTTCTTC. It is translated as CAITTGLNEQFF.